This passage covers 9 T cell receptor beta chains from one sample sequenced in a study of blood T cell repertoires in COVID-19. Libraries were prepared by immunoSEQ multiplex PCR; TCRdb keeps only in-frame clonotypes and omits some of them. The table shows about 260,000 clones, with 70% to 90% occurring only once. Sequencing was done on a sample of peripheral blood. These receptors all come from a man younger than 35 with active or convalescent COVID-19.

The CDR3 sequence: CASSVEVSLWNEQFF. CDR3 coding DNA: TGTGCCAGCAGTGTAGAGGTTTCACTTTGGAATGAGCAGTTCTTC. The chain is built from TRBV27 and TRBJ2-1, with D hard to call. From germline, CDR1 is MNHEY and CDR2 SMNVEV (reference sequence). The V and J ends lost 5 bases and 7 bases respectively, with 18 bases between them. The length of the CDR3 is 15 residues.

The gene calls are TRBV2 and TRBJ1-2; D gene uncertain. The CDR3 has 10 amino acids. Germline CDR1 and CDR2: SNHLY and FYNNEI. With 8 bases removed from V and 8 bases from J, the gap between germline ends came to 9 bases. The CDR3 region is CASGSYGYTF. The DNA for the CDR3 is TGTGCCAGCGGTAGTTACGGCTACACCTTC. The complete variable domain, with remaining parts taken from reference TRBV2 and TRBJ1-2, reads EPEVTQTPSHQVTQMGQEVILRCVPISNHLYFYWYRQILGQKVEFLVSFYNNEISEKSEIFDDQFSVERPDGSNFTLKIRSTKLEDSAMYFCASGSYGYTFGSGTRLTVV.

V gene TRBV30 combines with J gene TRBJ1-1, with a weak D call TRBD1 (6 bases). The CDR3 length is 13 residues. Germline CDR1 and CDR2: GTSNPN and SVGIG (reference sequence). The CDR3 nucleotides read TGTGCTTGGGGCGCAGGGGCGAACACTGAAGCTTTCTTT. Translation gives CAWGAGANTEAFF.

The chain uses TRBV7-8 and TRBJ2-3; 8 bases match TRBD2. With V trimmed by 5 bases and J by 0 bases, 4 bases remained unmatched. The CDR3 runs to 15 residues. CDR1 and CDR2 (germline): SGHVS, FQNEAQ. The chain's CDR3 is CASSLLAGSTDTQYF. For the CDR3, the DNA is TGTGCCAGCAGCCTTTTAGCGGGAAGCACAGATACGCAGTATTTT.

The table lists this clone with a count of one. The rearrangement joins TRBV7-9 to TRBJ1-1; D is unclear. Between the trimmed V and J ends, which lost 3 bases and 3 bases, there was a span of 2 bases. The germline gives CDR1 SEHNR, CDR2 FQNEAQ (reference sequence). The CDR3 contains 11 residues. CDR3 nucleotide sequence: TGTGCCAGCAGCTTCGACACTGAAGCTTTCTTT. This gives the protein CASSFDTEAFF.

The gene calls are TRBV2 and TRBJ1-5; TRBD1 matches at 8 bases. The CDR3 contains 17 residues. V lost 8 bases and J lost 1; bases outside the gene matches: 13. CDR1 is SNHLY, CDR2 FYNNEI, per germline. CDR3 DNA: TGTGCCAGCTCTGCAGGGGGCGCTAGTATAAGCAATCAGCCCCAGCATTTT. This codes for CASSAGGASISNQPQHF. Filled out from reference TRBV2 and TRBJ1-5, the complete variable domain reads EPEVTQTPSHQVTQMGQEVILRCVPISNHLYFYWYRQILGQKVEFLVSFYNNEISEKSEIFDDQFSVERPDGSNFTLKIRSTKLEDSAMYFCASSAGGASISNQPQHFGDGTRLSIL.

The V and J genes are TRBV27 and TRBJ1-2; D call uncertain. The length of the CDR3 is 12 residues. Trimming left V 4 bases short and J 5 bases short, with 8 bases between. The germline V gene encodes CDR1 MNHEY and CDR2 SMNVEV (reference sequence). CDR3 sequence (DNA): TGTGCCAGCAGTTCAACACCTTATGGCTACACCTTC. Protein: CASSSTPYGYTF.

This chain joins TRBV10-3 and TRBJ1-3, with a tentative D call TRBD1 (6 bases). This CDR3 contains 15 residues. In germline, CDR1 is ENHRY, CDR2 SYGVKD. V lost 7 bases to trimming and J lost 0 bases, with 13 bases between them. The CDR3 sequence is CAIKAGQISGNTIYF. DNA of the CDR3: TGTGCCATCAAGGCCGGACAGATCTCTGGAAACACCATATATTTT.

The rearrangement uses TRBV5-1 and TRBJ1-2; D not resolved. The V end was cut by 1 base, the J end by 4 bases, with 11 bases between. Germline CDR1 SGHRS, CDR2 YFSETQ. The CDR3 has 14 amino acids. CDR3: CASSLMNEGYGYTF. The CDR3 DNA reads TGCGCCAGCAGCTTGATGAATGAGGGCTATGGCTACACCTTC.